Reported below is one TCR beta chain. The protocol was immunoSEQ multiplex PCR, while the TCRdb copy is restricted to in-frame clones and leaves out a portion. The repertoire holds 100,000 to 150,000 clones, with about 85% as singletons. The data were taken from a study of T cell responses to AZD1222 COVID-19 vaccine. The CDR3 has 17 residues. Germline trimming cut 0 bases from V and 8 bases from J; bases unmatched to any gene: 10. CDR1 KGHSH and CDR2 LQKENI come from the germline V gene. The chain recombines TRBV18 with TRBJ1-4, with 9 nucleotides matching TRBD1. This receptor was identified in an adult in good health. Sample: peripheral blood, taken on day 0 of AZD1222 vaccination. CDR3 amino acids: CASSPPVGTGSPEKLFF. The CDR3 DNA reads as TGTGCCAGCTCACCACCGGTCGGGACAGGGTCACCCGAAAAACTGTTTTTT. Drawing the rest from reference TRBV18 and TRBJ1-4, the complete variable domain is NAGVMQNPRHLVRRRGQEARLRCSPMKGHSHVYWYRQLPEEGLKFMVYLQKENIIDESGMPKERFSAEFPKEGPSILRIQQVVRGDSAAYFCASSPPVGTGSPEKLFFGSGTQLSVL.